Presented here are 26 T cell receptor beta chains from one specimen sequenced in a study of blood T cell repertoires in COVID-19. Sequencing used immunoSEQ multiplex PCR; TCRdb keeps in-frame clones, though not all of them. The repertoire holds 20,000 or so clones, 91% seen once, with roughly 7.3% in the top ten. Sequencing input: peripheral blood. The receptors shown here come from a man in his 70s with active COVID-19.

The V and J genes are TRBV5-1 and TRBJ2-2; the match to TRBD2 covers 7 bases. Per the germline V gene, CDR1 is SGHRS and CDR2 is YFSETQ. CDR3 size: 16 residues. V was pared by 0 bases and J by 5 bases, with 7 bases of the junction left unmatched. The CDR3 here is CASSLVSSGSTGELFF. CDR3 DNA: TGCGCCAGCAGCTTGGTGTCTAGCGGAAGTACCGGGGAGCTGTTTTTT.

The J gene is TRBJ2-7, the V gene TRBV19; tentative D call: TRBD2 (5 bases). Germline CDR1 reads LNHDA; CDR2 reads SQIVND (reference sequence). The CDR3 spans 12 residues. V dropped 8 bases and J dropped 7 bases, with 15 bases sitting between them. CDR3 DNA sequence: TGTGCCAGTGGAGCCACTCCGGGGGAGCAGTACTTC. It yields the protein CASGATPGEQYF.

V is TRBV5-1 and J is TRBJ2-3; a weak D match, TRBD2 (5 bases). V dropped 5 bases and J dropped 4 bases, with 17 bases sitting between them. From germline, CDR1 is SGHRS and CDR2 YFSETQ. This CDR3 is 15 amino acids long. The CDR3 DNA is TGCGCCAGCAGACCAGGAGGATCGGGTCCAGATACGCAGTATTTT. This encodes CASRPGGSGPDTQYF.

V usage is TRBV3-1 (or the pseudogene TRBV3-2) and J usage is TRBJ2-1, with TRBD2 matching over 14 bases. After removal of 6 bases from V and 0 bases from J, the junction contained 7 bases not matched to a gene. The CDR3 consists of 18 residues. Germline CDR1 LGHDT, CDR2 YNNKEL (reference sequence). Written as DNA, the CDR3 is TGTGCCAGCAGACCCCAGGGGACTAGCGGGAGCTCCTACAATGAGCAGTTCTTC. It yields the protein CASRPQGTSGSSYNEQFF.

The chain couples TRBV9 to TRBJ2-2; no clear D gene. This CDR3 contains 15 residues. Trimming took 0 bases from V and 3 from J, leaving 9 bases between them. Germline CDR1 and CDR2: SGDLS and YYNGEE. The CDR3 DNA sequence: TGTGCCAGCAGCGTAGGGAACCGGGACACCGGGGAGCTGTTTTTT. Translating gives CASSVGNRDTGELFF.

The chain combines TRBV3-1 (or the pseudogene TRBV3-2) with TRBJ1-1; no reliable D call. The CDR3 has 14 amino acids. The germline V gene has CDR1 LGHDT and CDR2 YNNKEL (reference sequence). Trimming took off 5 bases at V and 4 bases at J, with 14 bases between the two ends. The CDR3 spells CASSVSLAGTEAFF. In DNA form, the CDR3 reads TGTGCCAGCAGCGTCAGCCTAGCGGGCACTGAAGCTTTCTTT.

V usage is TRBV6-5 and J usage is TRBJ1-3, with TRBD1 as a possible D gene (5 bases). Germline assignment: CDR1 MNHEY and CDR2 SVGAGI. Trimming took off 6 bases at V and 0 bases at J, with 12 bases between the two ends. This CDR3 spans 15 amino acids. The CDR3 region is CASRRGRDSGNTIYF. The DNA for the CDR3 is TGTGCCAGCAGGCGGGGACGGGACTCTGGAAACACCATATATTTT.

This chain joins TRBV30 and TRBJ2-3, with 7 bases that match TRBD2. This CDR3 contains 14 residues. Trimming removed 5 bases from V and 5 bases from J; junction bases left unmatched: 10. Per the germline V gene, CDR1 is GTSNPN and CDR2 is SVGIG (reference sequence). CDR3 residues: CAWERGGRGDTQYF. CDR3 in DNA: TGTGCCTGGGAGAGGGGAGGGCGGGGAGATACGCAGTATTTT.

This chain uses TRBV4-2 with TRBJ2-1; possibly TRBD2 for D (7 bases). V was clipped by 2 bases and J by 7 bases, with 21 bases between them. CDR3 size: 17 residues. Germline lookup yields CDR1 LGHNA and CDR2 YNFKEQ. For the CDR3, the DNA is TGTGCCAGCAGCCAACGCGGAGGCGGGGGCACCGGGAATGAGCAGTTCTTC. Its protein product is CASSQRGGGGTGNEQFF.

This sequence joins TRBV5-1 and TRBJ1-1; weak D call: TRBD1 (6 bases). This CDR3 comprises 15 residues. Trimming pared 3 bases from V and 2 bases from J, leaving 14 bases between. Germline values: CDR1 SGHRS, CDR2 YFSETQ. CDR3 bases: TGCGCCAGCAGCTCACCCGGGACACAAAACACTGAAGCTTTCTTT. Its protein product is CASSSPGTQNTEAFF.

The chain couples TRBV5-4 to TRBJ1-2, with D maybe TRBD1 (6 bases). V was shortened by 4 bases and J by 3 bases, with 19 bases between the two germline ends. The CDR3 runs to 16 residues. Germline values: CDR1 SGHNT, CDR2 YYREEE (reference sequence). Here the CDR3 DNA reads TGTGCCAGCAGCGGACCCTGGGGGGGCGCGGACTATGGCTACACCTTC. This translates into CASSGPWGGADYGYTF. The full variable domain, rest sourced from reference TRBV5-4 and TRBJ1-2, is ETGVTQSPTHLIKTRGQQVTLRCSSQSGHNTVSWYQQALGQGPQFIFQYYREEENGRGNFPPRFSGLQFPNYSSELNVNALELDDSALYLCASSGPWGGADYGYTFGSGTRLTVV.

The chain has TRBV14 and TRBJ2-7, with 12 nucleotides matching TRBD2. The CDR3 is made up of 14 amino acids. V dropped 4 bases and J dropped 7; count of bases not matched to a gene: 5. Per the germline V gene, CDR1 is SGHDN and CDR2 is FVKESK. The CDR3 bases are TGTGCCAGCAGCCGGACTAGCGGGGTGGGGGAGCAGTACTTC. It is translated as CASSRTSGVGEQYF.

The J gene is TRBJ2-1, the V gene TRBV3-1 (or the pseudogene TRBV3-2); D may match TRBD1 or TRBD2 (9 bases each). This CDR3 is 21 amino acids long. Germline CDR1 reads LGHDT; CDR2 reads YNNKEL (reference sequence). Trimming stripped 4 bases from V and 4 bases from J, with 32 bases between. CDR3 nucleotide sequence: TGTGCCAGCAGCCCAACCGGGACAGGGAATTTCAGGCTAGCGGGGTACAATGAGCAGTTCTTC. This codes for CASSPTGTGNFRLAGYNEQFF.

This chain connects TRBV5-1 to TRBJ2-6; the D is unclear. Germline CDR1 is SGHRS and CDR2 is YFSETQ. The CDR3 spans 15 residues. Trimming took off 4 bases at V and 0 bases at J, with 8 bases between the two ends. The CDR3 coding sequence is TGCGCCAGCAGCCTAATTAGCTCTGGGGCCAACGTCCTGACTTTC. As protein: CASSLISSGANVLTF.

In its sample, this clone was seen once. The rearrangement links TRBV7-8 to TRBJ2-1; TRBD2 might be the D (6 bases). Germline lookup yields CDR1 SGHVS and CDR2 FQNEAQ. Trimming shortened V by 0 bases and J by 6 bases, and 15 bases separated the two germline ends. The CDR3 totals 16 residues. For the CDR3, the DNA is TGTGCCAGCAGCTTAGCTTTAGCGGAGCTTGGCAATGAGCAGTTCTTC. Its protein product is CASSLALAELGNEQFF.

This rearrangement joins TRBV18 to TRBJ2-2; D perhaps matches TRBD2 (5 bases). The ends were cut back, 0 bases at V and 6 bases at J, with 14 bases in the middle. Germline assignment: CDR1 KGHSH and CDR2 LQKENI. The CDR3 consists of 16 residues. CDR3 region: CASSPPIGVEAGELFF. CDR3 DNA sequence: TGTGCCAGCTCACCACCGATCGGGGTCGAGGCCGGGGAGCTGTTTTTT. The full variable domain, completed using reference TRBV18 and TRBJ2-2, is NAGVMQNPRHLVRRRGQEARLRCSPMKGHSHVYWYRQLPEEGLKFMVYLQKENIIDESGMPKERFSAEFPKEGPSILRIQQVVRGDSAAYFCASSPPIGVEAGELFFGEGSRLTVL.

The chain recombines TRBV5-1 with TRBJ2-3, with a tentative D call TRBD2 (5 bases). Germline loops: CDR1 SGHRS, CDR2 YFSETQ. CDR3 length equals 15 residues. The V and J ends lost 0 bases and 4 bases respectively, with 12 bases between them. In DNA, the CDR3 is TGCGCCAGCAGCTTGGCCGGGAAAGGTGCAGATACGCAGTATTTT. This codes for CASSLAGKGADTQYF.

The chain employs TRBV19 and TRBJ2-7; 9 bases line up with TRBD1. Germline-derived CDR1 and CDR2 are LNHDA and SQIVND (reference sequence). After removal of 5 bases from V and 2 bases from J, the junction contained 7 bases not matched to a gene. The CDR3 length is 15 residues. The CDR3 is CASSPRQGVAYEQYF. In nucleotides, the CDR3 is TGTGCCAGTAGTCCGCGACAGGGGGTGGCCTACGAGCAGTACTTC.

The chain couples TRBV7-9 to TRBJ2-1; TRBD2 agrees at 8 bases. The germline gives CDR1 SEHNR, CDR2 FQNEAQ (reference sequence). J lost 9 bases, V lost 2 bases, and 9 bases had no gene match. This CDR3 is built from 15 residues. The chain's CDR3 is CASSLLAGGGGEQFF. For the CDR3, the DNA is TGTGCCAGCAGCTTACTGGCGGGGGGAGGAGGTGAGCAGTTCTTC. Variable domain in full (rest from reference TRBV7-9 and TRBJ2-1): DTGVSQNPRHKITKRGQNVTFRCDPISEHNRLYWYRQTLGQGPEFLTYFQNEAQLEKSRLLSDRFSAERPKGSFSTLEIQRTEQGDSAMYLCASSLLAGGGGEQFFGPGTRLTVL.

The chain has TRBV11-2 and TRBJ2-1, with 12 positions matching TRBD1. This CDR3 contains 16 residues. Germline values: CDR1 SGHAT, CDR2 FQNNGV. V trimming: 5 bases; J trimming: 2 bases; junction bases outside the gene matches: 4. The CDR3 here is CASSAGTGGAYNEQFF. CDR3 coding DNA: TGTGCCAGCAGCGCAGGGACAGGGGGCGCCTACAATGAGCAGTTCTTC.

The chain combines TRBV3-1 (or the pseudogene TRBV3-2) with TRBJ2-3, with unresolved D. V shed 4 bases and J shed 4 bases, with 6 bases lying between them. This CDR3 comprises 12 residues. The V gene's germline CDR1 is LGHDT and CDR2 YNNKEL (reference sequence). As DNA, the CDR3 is TGTGCCAGCAGCCGCGTCGCAGATACGCAGTATTTT. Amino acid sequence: CASSRVADTQYF.

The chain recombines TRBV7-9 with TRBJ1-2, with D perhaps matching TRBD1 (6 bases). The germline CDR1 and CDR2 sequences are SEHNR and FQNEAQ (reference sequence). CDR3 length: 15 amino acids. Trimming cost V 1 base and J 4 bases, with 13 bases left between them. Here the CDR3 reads CASSLEQGWGYGYTF. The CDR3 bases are TGTGCCAGCAGCTTAGAACAGGGATGGGGCTATGGCTACACCTTC.

The CDR3 reads CASSQDWEGSYEQYF. For the CDR3, the DNA is TGCGCCAGCAGCCAAGATTGGGAGGGCTCCTACGAGCAGTACTTC. This sequence joins TRBV4-3 and TRBJ2-7, with 7 bases aligning to TRBD2. The length of the CDR3 is 15 residues. After removal of 0 bases from V and 0 bases from J, the junction contained 2 bases not matched to a gene. Germline CDR1 and CDR2: LGHNA and YSLEER.

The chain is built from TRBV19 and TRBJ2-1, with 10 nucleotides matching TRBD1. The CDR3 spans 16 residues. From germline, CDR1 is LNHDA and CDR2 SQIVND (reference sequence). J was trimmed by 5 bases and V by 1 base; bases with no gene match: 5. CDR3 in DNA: TGTGCCAGTAGTATAGCGGGGACAGGGGTTCACAATGAGCAGTTCTTC. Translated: CASSIAGTGVHNEQFF. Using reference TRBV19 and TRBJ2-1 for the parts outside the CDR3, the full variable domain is DGGITQSPKYLFRKEGQNVTLSCEQNLNHDAMYWYRQDPGQGLRLIYYSQIVNDFQKGDIAEGYSVSREKKESFPLTVTSAQKNPTAFYLCASSIAGTGVHNEQFFGPGTRLTVL.

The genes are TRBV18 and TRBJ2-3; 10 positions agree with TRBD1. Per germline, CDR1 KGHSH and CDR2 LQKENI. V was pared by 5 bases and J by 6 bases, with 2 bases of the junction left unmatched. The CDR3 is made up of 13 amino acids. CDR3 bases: TGTGCCAGCTCATCGGGACAGGGGGATACGCAGTATTTT. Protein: CASSSGQGDTQYF.

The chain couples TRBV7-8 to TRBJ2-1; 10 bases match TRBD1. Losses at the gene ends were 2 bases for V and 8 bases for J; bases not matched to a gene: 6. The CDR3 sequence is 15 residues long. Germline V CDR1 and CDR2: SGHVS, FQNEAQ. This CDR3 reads CASSLRQGALDEQFF. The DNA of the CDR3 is TGTGCCAGCAGCTTAAGACAGGGGGCGCTGGATGAGCAGTTCTTC.